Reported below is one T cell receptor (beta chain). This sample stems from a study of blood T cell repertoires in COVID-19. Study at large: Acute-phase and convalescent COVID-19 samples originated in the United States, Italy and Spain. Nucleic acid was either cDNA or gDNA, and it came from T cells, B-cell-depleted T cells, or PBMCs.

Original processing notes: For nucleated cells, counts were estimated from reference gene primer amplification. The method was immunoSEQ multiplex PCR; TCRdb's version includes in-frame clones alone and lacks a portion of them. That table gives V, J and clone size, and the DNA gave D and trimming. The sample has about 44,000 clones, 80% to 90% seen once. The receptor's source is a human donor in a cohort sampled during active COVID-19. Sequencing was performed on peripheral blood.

The CDR3 is CASSLGGSSGGLTDTQYF. CDR3 DNA sequence: TGTGCCAGCAGCTTAGGTGGGTCTAGCGGGGGCCTCACAGATACGCAGTATTTT. The J gene is TRBJ2-3, the V gene TRBV11-3, with TRBD2 matching 10 bases. Germline values: CDR1 SGHNT, CDR2 YENEEA. Germline trimming cut 1 base from V and 2 bases from J; bases unmatched to any gene: 9. The CDR3 spans 18 residues.